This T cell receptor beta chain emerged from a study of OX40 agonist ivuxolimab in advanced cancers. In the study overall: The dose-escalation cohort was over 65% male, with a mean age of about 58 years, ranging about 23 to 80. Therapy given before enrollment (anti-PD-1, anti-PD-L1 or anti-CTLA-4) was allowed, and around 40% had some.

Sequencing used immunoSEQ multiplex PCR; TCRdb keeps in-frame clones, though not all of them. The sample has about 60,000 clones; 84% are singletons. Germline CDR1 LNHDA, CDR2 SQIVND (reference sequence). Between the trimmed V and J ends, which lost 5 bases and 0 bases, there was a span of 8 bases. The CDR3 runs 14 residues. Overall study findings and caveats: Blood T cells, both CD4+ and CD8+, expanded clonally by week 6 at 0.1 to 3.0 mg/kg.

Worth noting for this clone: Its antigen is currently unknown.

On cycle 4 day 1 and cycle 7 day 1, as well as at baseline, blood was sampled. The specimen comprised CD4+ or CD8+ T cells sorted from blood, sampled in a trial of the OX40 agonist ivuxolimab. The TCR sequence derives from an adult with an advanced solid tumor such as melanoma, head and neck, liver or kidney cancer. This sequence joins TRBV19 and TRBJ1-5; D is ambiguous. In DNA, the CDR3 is TGTGCCAGTAGTCCGGACGGTAGCAATCAGCCCCAGCATTTT. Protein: CASSPDGSNQPQHF.